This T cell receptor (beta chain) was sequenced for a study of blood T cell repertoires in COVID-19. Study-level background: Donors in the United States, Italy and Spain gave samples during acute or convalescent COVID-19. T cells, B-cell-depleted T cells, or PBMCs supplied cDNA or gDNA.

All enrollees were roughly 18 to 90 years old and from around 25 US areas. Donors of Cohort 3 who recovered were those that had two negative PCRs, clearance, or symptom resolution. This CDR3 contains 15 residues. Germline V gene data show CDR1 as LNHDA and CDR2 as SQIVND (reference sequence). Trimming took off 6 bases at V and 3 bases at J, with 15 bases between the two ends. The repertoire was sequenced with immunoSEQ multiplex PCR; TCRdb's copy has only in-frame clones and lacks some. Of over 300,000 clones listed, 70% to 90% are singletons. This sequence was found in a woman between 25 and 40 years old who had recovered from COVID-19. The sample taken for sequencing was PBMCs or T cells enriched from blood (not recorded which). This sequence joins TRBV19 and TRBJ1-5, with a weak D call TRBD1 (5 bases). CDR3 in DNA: TGTGCCAGTAGCCCATTTGGCAGGGACAATCAGCCCCAGCATTTT. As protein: CASSPFGRDNQPQHF.